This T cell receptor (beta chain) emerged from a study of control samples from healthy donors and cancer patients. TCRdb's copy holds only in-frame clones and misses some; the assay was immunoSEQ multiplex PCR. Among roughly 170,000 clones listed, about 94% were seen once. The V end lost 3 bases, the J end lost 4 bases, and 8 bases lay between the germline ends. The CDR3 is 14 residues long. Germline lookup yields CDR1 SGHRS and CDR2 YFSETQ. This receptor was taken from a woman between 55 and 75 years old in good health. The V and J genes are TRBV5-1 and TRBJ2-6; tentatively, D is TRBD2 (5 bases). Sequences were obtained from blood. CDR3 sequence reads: CASSYLAGANVLTF. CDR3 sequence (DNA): TGCGCCAGCAGCTACTTAGCGGGGGCCAACGTCCTGACTTTC.